The entry that follows covers one T cell receptor beta chain sequence. Its target is unknown. These data originate in a study of T cell responses to AZD1222 COVID-19 vaccine. Study-wide findings and caveats: Clonal diversity was possibly underestimated; the donors were predominantly white British and more often female.

With 4 bases removed from V and 8 bases from J, the gap between germline ends came to 15 bases. Per the germline V gene, CDR1 is SGHDT and CDR2 is YYEEEE. The CDR3 consists of 13 residues. Clones were sequenced by immunoSEQ multiplex PCR, and TCRdb holds only the in-frame ones, with some missing. This sample has approximately 140,000 clones, with 91% found just once. The chain joins TRBV5-6 to TRBJ1-2; unclear D gene. This clonotype was obtained from an adult in good health. This material consisted of peripheral blood, taken on day 0 of AZD1222 vaccination. Here the CDR3 reads CASSPFTERGYTF. The CDR3, as DNA: TGTGCCAGCAGCCCATTTACAGAACGCGGCTACACCTTC.